Reported below is one T cell receptor (beta chain). The antigen is unknown. The entry originates in a study of monozygotic twins with inflammatory bowel disease. General study results and limits: Twins with IBD were found to have lower TCRbeta diversity (inverse Simpson) than healthy co-twins.

CDR3 length: 16 residues. Germline CDR1 and CDR2: MNHEY and SMNVEV (reference sequence). Someone took a roughly 2.7 ml blood sample from each of the donors. TCRdb reprocessed the 5' RACE reads, with one entry per CDR3 protein and no DNA. The repertoire table contains 400,000 or so distinct CDR3 sequences. This sequence joins TRBV27 and TRBJ2-7; TCRdb lists TRBD2, though no DNA is available to test this call. The receptor was isolated from a human donor with ulcerative colitis or Crohn's disease, or a healthy co-twin of an affected twin (not recorded which). The sequencing sample was made of blood. The CDR3: CASSPVGLAGEYEQYF.